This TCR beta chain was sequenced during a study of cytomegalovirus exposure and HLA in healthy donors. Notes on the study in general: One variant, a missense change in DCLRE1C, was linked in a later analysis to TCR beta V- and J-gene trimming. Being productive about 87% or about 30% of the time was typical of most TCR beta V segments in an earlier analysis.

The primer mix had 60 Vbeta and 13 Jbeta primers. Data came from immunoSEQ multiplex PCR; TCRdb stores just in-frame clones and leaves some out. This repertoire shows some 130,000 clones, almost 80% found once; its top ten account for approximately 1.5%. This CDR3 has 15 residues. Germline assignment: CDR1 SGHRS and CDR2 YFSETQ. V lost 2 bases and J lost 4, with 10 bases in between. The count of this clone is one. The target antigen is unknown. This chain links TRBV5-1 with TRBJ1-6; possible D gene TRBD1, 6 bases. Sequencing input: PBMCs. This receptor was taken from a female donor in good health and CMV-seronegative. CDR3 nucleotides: TGCGCCAGCAGCTTTGGACAGAGTTATAATTCACCCCTCCACTTT. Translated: CASSFGQSYNSPLHF. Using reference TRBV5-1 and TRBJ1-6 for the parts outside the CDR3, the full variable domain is KAGVTQTPRYLIKTRGQQVTLSCSPISGHRSVSWYQQTPGQGLQFLFEYFSETQRNKGNFPGRFSGRQFSNSRSEMNVSTLELGDSALYLCASSFGQSYNSPLHFGNGTRLTVT.